This TCR beta chain was identified in a study of molecular identifiers for immune sequencing clone quantification. Study results and caveats: For effector cells, clones above 20 RNA copies held over 98% of molecules; for naive cells, under 1%. Spiked TCR RNA from one Jurkat cell reportedly showed up when mixed among over 900,000 naive cells.

From the PCR reads, TCRdb called clonotypes with MiXCR, one entry per CDR3 protein. The sample yields about 10,000 distinct CDR3 sequences, around 23% seen once. CD8+CD4-CCR7+CD45RA+ cells were sorted as naive CD8 T cells. This clonotype showed up just a few times. Its antigen is unknown. Germline CDR1 is LGHNA and CDR2 is YNFKEQ. J was trimmed by 0 bases and V by 1 base; bases with no gene match: 9. This CDR3 has 18 residues. The genes are TRBV4-2 and TRBJ1-5, with 7 nucleotides matching TRBD1. The TCR originated in a human donor in good health. Some libraries in this study had Jurkat cell RNA spiked in. Sequenced input: naive CD8+ T cells from blood, with Jurkat cell RNA spiked in. This sample's subset: FACS-sorted CD8+CD4-CCR7+CD45RA+ naive T cells. The CDR3 loop reads CASSQGAPGGSSNQPQHF. CDR3 DNA sequence: TGTGCCAGCAGCCAAGGTGCCCCAGGGGGAAGTAGCAATCAGCCCCAGCATTTT.